The following is a T cell receptor beta chain sequence with its context. This clone was found once. Its binding antigen is unknown. Base-call qualities are not available, and no considerably larger clone is one nucleotide away. Reading from cysteine to phenylalanine, the CDR3 counts 16 amino acids. This entry keeps only the CDR3 DNA: 48 bases, framed from base 1. Reading the germline V gene (reference sequence) gives CDR1 SGHNT and CDR2 YYREEE. V is cut back by 3 bases and J by 4 bases, with 7 bases in the junction unmatched. This sample is part of a study of T cell repertoires in ileal Crohn's disease (dated by TCRdb to 2018 to 2020). About the investigation overall: The median duration of disease was 7.9 years, and at the time of surgery around 40% of patients were active smokers. A Rutgeerts score above i0 was used to define endoscopic postoperative recurrence. A total of about 170 mucosal samples from approximately 60 patients were sequenced, with samples obtained at several locations on the surgical specimen and at postoperative endoscopy. M6 samples consisted of neoterminal ileum biopsies collected during postoperative colonoscopy. Surgery was performed for a complication in all patients, with stricturing disease in roughly 60% and penetrating disease in approximately 40%. About half of the patients received postoperative therapy: about 10 received thiopurines and around 19 received anti-TNF agents. Running in parallel with the study was a multicentre cohort set up to find predictors of early endoscopic recurrence following ileocolonic resection. TCR repertoire analysis was done in 50 or so Crohn's disease patients from a prospective multicentre cohort. General conclusions and limits of the study: Within the first year after surgery, the timing of postoperative endoscopy varied, and the median delay was about 7.3 months. Compared with CD4 T cells, sorted CD8 T cells held more high-frequency clones, which suggests that the mucosal expansions were mostly CD8. Endoscopic recurrence was linked to a higher percentage of high-frequency clones at surgery, and recurrence occurred in every patient whose clonality exceeded 26.8% (18/57). Patients who were active smokers at surgery had a significantly higher proportion of clonal expansions than non-smokers (approximately 26% vs 17%, p=0.02). Only a subgroup of patients, of unstated size, had their mucosal CD4 and CD8 T cells sorted and sequenced.

The sample's time point, from its label and the paper: neoterminal ileum biopsy at postoperative endoscopy, about 6 months after surgery. Adults with ileal or ileocolonic Crohn's disease for whom ileocolonic resection was indicated were considered eligible. Before DNA extraction, whole ileal mucosal biopsies were kept frozen at -80 degrees C. A TRizol-based method was used to extract genomic DNA from the frozen whole biopsies, and the DNA was quantified with a NanoDrop 2000 spectrophotometer. Roughly 500 nanograms of biopsy DNA per sample were submitted for commercial TCRB immunosequencing. Adaptive Biotechnology amplified the CDR3 regions from genomic DNA with a two-step multiplex PCR designed to control amplification bias. Primers for every V and J gene segment were used in the first PCR, and barcodes and Illumina adapters were added in the second PCR. CDR3 libraries were sequenced using an Illumina instrument. The paper's data handling went like this. Vendor-provided pipelines were combined with custom analysis of raw data in R/Bioconductor under R version 3.3.0. Clonality, ranging from 0 to 1, was calculated as the inverse of the normalised Shannon entropy of all productive clones. High-frequency clones were defined as the share of the repertoire occupied by the top 100 clones, with only clones passing a 95% confidence test being retained. Overlap between samples was measured with the Morisita-Horn index, while repertoire diversity was measured with the Simpson index. Sourced from immuneACCESS, this table was stored by TCRdb with only in-frame sequences that have V and J called. A share of the clones is absent; for the studies checked, an unresolved V gene accounts for under half, and the remainder has no known explanation. The V and J calls and clone size were taken over from that table, and D and trimming were inferred from the DNA. The sample contains 55,000 to 65,000 clones, 85% to 90% of them found a single time. The ten largest clones capture about 1.9% of the sample.

This chain is built from TRBV5-4 and TRBJ1-5; TRBD1 fits 10 bases in the junction. Sequencing used ileal tissue. The clonotype comes from an adult with Crohn's disease. The nucleotide sequence is given as TGTGCCAGCAGCTACGATGGACAGGGGGGAAATCAGCCCCAGCATTTT. Translated, this gives CASSYDGQGGNQPQHF.